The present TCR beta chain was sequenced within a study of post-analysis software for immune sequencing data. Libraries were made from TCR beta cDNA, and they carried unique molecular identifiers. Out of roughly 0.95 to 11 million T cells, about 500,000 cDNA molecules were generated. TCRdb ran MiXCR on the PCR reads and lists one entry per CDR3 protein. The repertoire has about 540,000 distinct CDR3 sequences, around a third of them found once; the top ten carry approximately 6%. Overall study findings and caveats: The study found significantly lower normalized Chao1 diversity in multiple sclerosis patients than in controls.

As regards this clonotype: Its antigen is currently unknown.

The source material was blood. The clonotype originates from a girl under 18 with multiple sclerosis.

For the CDR3, the DNA is TGCGCCAGCAGCTTGGGGGGCTGGGAGCCCTACAATGAGCAGTTCTTC. This sequence encodes CASSLGGWEPYNEQFF. This rearrangement joins TRBV5-1 to TRBJ2-1; TRBD1 or TRBD2 may be the D gene (5 bases each). The CDR3 is made up of 16 amino acids. Trimming pared 0 bases from V and 2 bases from J, leaving 12 bases between. Germline V gene sequence: CDR1 SGHRS, CDR2 YFSETQ.